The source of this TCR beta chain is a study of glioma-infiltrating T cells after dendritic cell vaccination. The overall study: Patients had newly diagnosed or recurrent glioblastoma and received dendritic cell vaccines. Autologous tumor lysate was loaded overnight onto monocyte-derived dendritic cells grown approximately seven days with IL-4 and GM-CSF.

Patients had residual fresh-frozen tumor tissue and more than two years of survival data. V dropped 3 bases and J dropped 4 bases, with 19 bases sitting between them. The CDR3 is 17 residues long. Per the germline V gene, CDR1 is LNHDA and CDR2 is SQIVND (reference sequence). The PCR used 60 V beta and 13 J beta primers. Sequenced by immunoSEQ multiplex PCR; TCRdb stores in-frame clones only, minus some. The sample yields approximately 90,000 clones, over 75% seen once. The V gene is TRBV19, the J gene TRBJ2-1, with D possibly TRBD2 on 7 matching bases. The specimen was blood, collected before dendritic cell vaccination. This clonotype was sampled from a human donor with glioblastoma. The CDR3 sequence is CASSMGGAQGLYNEQFF. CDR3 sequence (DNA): TGTGCCAGTAGTATGGGGGGGGCGCAAGGGTTATACAATGAGCAGTTCTTC.